This T cell receptor (beta chain) was documented in a study of T cell repertoires in cytomegalovirus infection (dated 2019 in TCRdb). Turning to the overall study: Donor HLA type was relevant to the analysis, as public TCR beta signatures indicated carriage of CMV infection together with the matching HLA type.

Findings and caveats that apply to the study as a whole: The ex vivo response was dominated by HLA-C-restricted CMV-specific TCR beta clonotypes, which also provided the single most frequent clonotype in two of eight donors. In both this cohort and an independent roughly 350-donor cohort, the cumulative frequency of public TCR beta family members distinguished carriers of CMV infection plus the relevant HLA type.

This clonotype was counted a few times. Its antigen remains undetermined. No base-level quality is on record; no much larger clone is a single base apart. For sequencing, an Illumina HiSeq 1500 was employed. The raw public data were reprocessed by TCRdb itself: fastp quality trimming at Q25, MiXCR clonotype calling, in-frame beta chains only. Every distinct CDR3 protein forms one entry, paired with its most common genes and DNA. The table for this sample lists approximately 260,000 distinct CDR3 sequences; around 15% of them were counted only once. The ten largest make up over 40% of the sample. V loses 5 bases of germline sequence and J loses 8 bases, and the interval between the two ends is 22 bases. According to the germline V gene (reference sequence), CDR1 reads SGHAT and CDR2 reads FQDESV. Measured from the cysteine to the phenylalanine, the CDR3 is 17 residues long. The entry retains the CDR3 DNA only, 51 bases that are in frame from base 1.

Sample: CD8+ T cells from PBMCs. This receptor was identified in a human donor in good health (CMV status not recorded). Some clones in this sample may be carry-over from other donors' samples. The sequence joins TRBV11-1 to TRBJ1-6; a weak D assignment points to TRBD1 (6 bases agree). This receptor carries the CDR3 CASSPRGPSLMDSPLHF. The base sequence is TGTGCCAGCAGCCCGCGGGGGCCCTCACTCATGGATTCACCCCTCCACTTT.